The 12 T cell receptor beta chains listed next were all sequenced from one sample in a study of T cells in Graves' hyperthyroidism and ophthalmopathy. TCR beta CDR3 regions were amplified from RNA. In the first-round RT-PCR of the TCR CDR3, the HTBI primer set was used. MiXCR, applied by TCRdb to the multiplex PCR reads, yields one record per CDR3 protein. The sample yields 250,000 to 350,000 distinct CDR3 sequences, 17% seen once. Sequenced material: blood. Source of these receptors: a woman aged 55-69 years with Graves' ophthalmopathy.

This clonotype was recorded many times. V and J are TRBV11-2 and TRBJ2-2; tentative D call: TRBD2 (6 bases). The V gene's germline CDR1 is SGHAT and CDR2 FQNNGV. The V end was cut by 2 bases, the J end by 3 bases, with 16 bases between. There are 17 residues in the CDR3. CDR3 nucleotide sequence: TGTGCCAGCAGCTTAATGGGGACTCGGCGAGACACCGGGGAGCTGTTTTTT. It yields the protein CASSLMGTRRDTGELFF.

The rearrangement joins TRBV15 to TRBJ1-5; 10 positions agree with TRBD1. Germline trimming cut 9 bases from V and 5 bases from J; bases unmatched to any gene: 4. Germline V gene lookup returns CDR1 LNHNV and CDR2 YYDKDF (reference sequence). The CDR3 loop spans 13 amino acids. CDR3 sequence (DNA): TGTGCCACGCGACAGGGGGCCGATCAGCCCCAGCATTTT. Its translation is CATRQGADQPQHF.

This rearrangement joins TRBV19 to TRBJ2-2; D uncertain. Between the trimmed V and J ends, which lost 0 bases and 4 bases, there was a span of 6 bases. The CDR3 sequence is 14 residues long. CDR1 is LNHDA and CDR2 is SQIVND in the germline V gene (reference sequence). CDR3 sequence: CASSIDGPTGELFF. CDR3 coding DNA: TGTGCCAGTAGTATAGACGGGCCCACCGGGGAGCTGTTTTTT.

V and J are TRBV4-3 and TRBJ2-3; the match to TRBD2 covers 9 bases. The junction had 8 bases not matched to a gene; V was cut back by 1 base and J by 6 bases. The germline CDR1 and CDR2 sequences are LGHNA and YSLEER. The CDR3 runs to 16 residues. The CDR3 reads CASSQGPSGASDTQYF. The DNA of the CDR3 is TGCGCCAGCAGCCAAGGTCCTAGCGGGGCCTCCGATACGCAGTATTTT.

This clonotype has at least ten counts. The chain couples TRBV7-2 to TRBJ2-7; 9 nucleotides agree with TRBD1. Per the germline V gene, CDR1 is SGHTA and CDR2 is FQGNSA. The CDR3 spans 16 residues. The trim removed 2 bases at V and 3 bases at J, leaving 8 bases unmatched. CDR3 bases: TGTGCCAGCAGCTTACGGGAAGGACAGGGGAGCTACGAGCAGTACTTC. Translation: CASSLREGQGSYEQYF.

This chain links TRBV6-6 with TRBJ2-5; no firm D call. V lost 0 bases and J lost 4, with 6 bases in between. The CDR3 is made up of 13 amino acids. From germline, CDR1 is MNHNY and CDR2 SVGAGI (reference sequence). The DNA of the CDR3 is TGTGCCAGCAGTTACTCGTTGCGAGAGACCCAGTACTTC. Translating gives CASSYSLRETQYF.

This clonotype has ten or more counts. The chain links TRBV12-3 or TRBV12-4 to TRBJ2-3, with D tentatively TRBD2 (5 bases). V dropped 10 bases and J dropped 2 bases, with 13 bases sitting between them. This CDR3 spans 13 amino acids. CDR3 sequence: CAITLDYTDTQYF. The CDR3 region has the DNA TGTGCCATCACCCTCGACTACACAGATACGCAGTATTTT.

In regard to this clonotype: With a much larger clone just one base away, this may be a read error. The chain has TRBV29-1 and TRBJ2-5; TRBD1 matches 7 bases. Germline CDR1 is SQVTM and CDR2 is ANQGSEA. Trimming took 7 bases from V and 4 from J; bases not matched to a gene: 9. The CDR3 totals 13 residues. CDR3 sequence: CSAGRGLRETQYF. In nucleotides, the CDR3 is TGCAGCGCCGGCAGGGGGTTGAGAGAGACCCAGTACTTC.

This clonotype has a count of ten or more. V gene TRBV12-3 or TRBV12-4 combines with J gene TRBJ2-1, with D maybe TRBD2 (6 bases). CDR3 length equals 18 residues. The germline V and J ends were trimmed by 2 bases and 3 bases, with 20 bases remaining between them. The CDR3 loop is CASSLSGSSGGIYNEQFF. Here the CDR3 DNA reads TGTGCCAGCAGTTTATCCGGTAGTTCTGGGGGGATCTACAATGAGCAGTTCTTC.

This clonotype has at least ten counts. The V and J genes are TRBV7-6 and TRBJ2-7; TRBD2 matches at 9 bases. Germline lookup yields CDR1 SGHVS and CDR2 FNYEAQ. The CDR3 length is 13 residues. The ends lost 6 bases at V and 4 bases at J; junction bases unmatched: 4. The CDR3 nucleotides read TGTGCCAGCAGTCGTAGCGGGGGTTACGAGCAGTACTTC. Its protein is CASSRSGGYEQYF.

This clonotype has a handful of counts. This chain links TRBV27 with TRBJ2-7; D unresolved. The CDR3 is 12 residues long. CDR1 is MNHEY and CDR2 is SMNVEV in the germline V gene (reference sequence). The ends were cut back, 8 bases at V and 0 bases at J, with 8 bases in the middle. CDR3 sequence reads: CASWWGSYEQYF. DNA for the CDR3: TGTGCCAGCTGGTGGGGCTCCTACGAGCAGTACTTC.

This clonotype was detected many times. This chain connects TRBV27 to TRBJ1-5; TRBD1 is a possible D gene (5 bases). The CDR3 consists of 13 residues. The V end lost 8 bases, the J end lost 6 bases, and 14 bases lay between the germline ends. In germline, CDR1 is MNHEY, CDR2 SMNVEV (reference sequence). The CDR3 protein is CASAGNFGQPQHF. CDR3 DNA: TGTGCCAGCGCAGGGAACTTCGGTCAGCCCCAGCATTTT.